This T cell receptor beta chain stems from a study of T cell responses to AZD1222 COVID-19 vaccine. The V end was cut by 1 base, the J end by 4 bases, with 9 bases between. CDR1 is SGHNT, CDR2 YENEEA, per germline. The CDR3 is 14 amino acids. Generated by immunoSEQ multiplex PCR, the TCRdb table keeps only in-frame clones and is missing some. The data hold over 150,000 clones, with about 85% observed a single time. The sequencing here drew on peripheral blood, taken on day 0 of AZD1222 vaccination. This clonotype was sampled from an adult in good health. J is TRBJ2-3 and V is TRBV11-3, with a possible D match to TRBD1 (5 bases). The CDR3 DNA follows: TGTGCCAGCAGCTTAGGGCAGGGCGCAGATACGCAGTATTTT. It yields the protein CASSLGQGADTQYF.